This TCR beta chain comes out of a study of graft-versus-host responses after intestinal transplantation. On the study more broadly: After anti-thymocyte globulin induction, recipients took tacrolimus and steroids for around three years. Findings of the study overall: Early declines in HvG clones that occurred post-transplant were associated with peak circulating GvH clone levels.

Repertoires were generated with immunoSEQ multiplex PCR, while TCRdb's copy carries only in-frame clones and drops some. The sample includes nearly 90,000 clones, roughly four fifths of them seen just once. Points on this clone: The antigen remains undetermined.

The length of the CDR3 is 15 residues. With 3 bases clipped from V and 4 bases from J, the junction kept 6 bases outside the gene matches. Germline V gene sequence: CDR1 LGHNA, CDR2 YNFKEQ. This chain joins TRBV4-2 and TRBJ2-7; 10 positions agree with TRBD2. The sequence was collected from a human donor who received an intestinal transplant. The sequencing here drew on unstimulated CD8+ T cells sorted from spleen or lymph node cells, taken before intestinal transplant. The CDR3 protein is CASSQSAGGLYEQYF. Written as DNA, the CDR3 is TGTGCCAGCAGCCAGTCAGCGGGGGGGCTATACGAGCAGTACTTC.